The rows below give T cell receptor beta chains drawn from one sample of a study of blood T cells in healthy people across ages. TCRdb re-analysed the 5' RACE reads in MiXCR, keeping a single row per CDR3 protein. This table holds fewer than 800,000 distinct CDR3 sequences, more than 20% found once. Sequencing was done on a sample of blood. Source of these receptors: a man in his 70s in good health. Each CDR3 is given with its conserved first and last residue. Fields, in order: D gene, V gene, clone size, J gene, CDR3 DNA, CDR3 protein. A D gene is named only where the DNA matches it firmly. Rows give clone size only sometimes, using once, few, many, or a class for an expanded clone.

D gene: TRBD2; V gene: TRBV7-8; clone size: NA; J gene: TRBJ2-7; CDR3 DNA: TGTGCCAGCACCGAGGAGGGCGGGAGAATCTACGAGCAGTACTTC; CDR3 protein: CASTEEGGRIYEQYF
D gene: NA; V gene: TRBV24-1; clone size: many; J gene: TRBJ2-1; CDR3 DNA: TGTGCCACCAGTGATTTGGCAGGGCCTGAGCAGTTCTTC; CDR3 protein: CATSDLAGPEQFF
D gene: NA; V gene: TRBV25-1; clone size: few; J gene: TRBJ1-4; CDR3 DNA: TGTGCCAGCAGTGAATTGAAGGGGGTGAAGGAAAAACTGTTTTTT; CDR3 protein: CASSELKGVKEKLFF
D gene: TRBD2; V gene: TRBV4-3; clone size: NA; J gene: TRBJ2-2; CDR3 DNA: TGCGCCAGCAGCCAAGAAGCGGGGAGAGAAACCGGGGAGCTGTTTTTT; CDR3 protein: CASSQEAGRETGELFF
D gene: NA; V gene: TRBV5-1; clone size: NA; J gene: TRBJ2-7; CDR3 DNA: TGCGCCAGCAGCTTCGAGGGATTACGTTCCTACGAGCAGTACTTC; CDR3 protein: CASSFEGLRSYEQYF
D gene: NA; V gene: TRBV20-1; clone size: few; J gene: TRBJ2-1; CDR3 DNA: TGCAGTGCTAGAGATCCCAGAATCGGTGGCAATGAGCAGTTCTTC; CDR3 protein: CSARDPRIGGNEQFF
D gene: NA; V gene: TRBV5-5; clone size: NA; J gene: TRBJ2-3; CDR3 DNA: TGTGCCAGCAGCTTGGCTCGTGGCGTAGATACGCAGTATTTT; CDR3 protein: CASSLARGVDTQYF
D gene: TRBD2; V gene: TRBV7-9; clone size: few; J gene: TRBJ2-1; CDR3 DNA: TGTGCCAGCGCGGTGGGAGGGAACAATGAGCAGTTCTTC; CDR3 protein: CASAVGGNNEQFF
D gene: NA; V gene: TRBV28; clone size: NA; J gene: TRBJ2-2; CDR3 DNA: TGTGCCAGCAGTCACGCTAAGGGCAGGATAAACACCGGGGAGCTGTTTTTT; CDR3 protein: CASSHAKGRINTGELFF
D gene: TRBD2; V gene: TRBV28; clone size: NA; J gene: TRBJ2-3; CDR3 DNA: TGTGCCAGCAGGGGTAGCGGGAGCCGCACAGATACGCAGTATTTT; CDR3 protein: CASRGSGSRTDTQYF
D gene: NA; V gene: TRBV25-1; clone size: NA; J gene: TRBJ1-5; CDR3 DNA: TGTGCCAGCAGTAATGGGGACGGAGGAGCTGATCAGCCCCAGCATTTT; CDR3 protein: CASSNGDGGADQPQHF
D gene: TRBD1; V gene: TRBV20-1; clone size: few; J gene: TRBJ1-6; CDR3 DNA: TGCAGTGCTCGTACGGGGACAGGAAATTCACCCCTCCACTTT; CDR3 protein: CSARTGTGNSPLHF
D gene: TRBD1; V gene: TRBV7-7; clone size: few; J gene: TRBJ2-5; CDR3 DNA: TGTGCTAGCAGCCCCGGGACAGGGGGCTTAGAGCAGTACTTC; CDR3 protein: CASSPGTGGLEQYF
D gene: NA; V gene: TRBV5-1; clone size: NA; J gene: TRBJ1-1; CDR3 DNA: TGCGCCAGCAGCTTGGTGCAGGCAAACACTGAAGCTTTCTTT; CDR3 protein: CASSLVQANTEAFF
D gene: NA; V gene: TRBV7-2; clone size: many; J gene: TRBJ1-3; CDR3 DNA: TGTGCCAGCAGCTCAAGCTCTGGAAACACCATATATTTT; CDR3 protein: CASSSSSGNTIYF
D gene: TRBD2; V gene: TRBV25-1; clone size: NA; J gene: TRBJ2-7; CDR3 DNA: TGTGCCAGCAGTGGACCCCGGACTAGCTCTCCCTACGAGCAGTACTTC; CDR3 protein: CASSGPRTSSPYEQYF
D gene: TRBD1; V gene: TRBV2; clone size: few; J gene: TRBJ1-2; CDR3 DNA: TGTGCCAGCAGTAGCGACAGGGGCAACCATGGCTACACCTTC; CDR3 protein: CASSSDRGNHGYTF